The clone carrying this T cell receptor (beta chain) was observed a few times. The sample originates from a study of blood T cell repertoires in COVID-19. Study context: Sample material is recorded as cDNA or gDNA derived from T cells, B-cell-depleted T cells, or PBMCs.

This CDR3 contains 14 residues. Trimming pared 2 bases from V and 0 bases from J, leaving 6 bases between. Germline CDR1 SGHTA, CDR2 FQGTGA. The method was immunoSEQ multiplex PCR; TCRdb's version includes in-frame clones alone and lacks a portion of them. Of 70,000 to 75,000 clones in the sample, roughly 80% were seen once. The sequence was obtained from a woman of 80 years or more with active or convalescent COVID-19. The rearrangement uses TRBV7-3 and TRBJ2-3; D uncertain. Sequencing used peripheral blood. CDR3 DNA sequence: TGTGCCAGCAGCTTACAGGCTAGCACAGATACGCAGTATTTT. This translates into CASSLQASTDTQYF.